There are many counts of the clone carrying this T cell receptor beta chain. Its target is not known. The data were obtained in a study of T cells in Graves' hyperthyroidism and ophthalmopathy. Points from the study as a whole: Peripheral blood also featured most of the thyroid clonotypes expanded above 0.001.

Diagnoses were established using clinical symptoms, serum thyroxine and TRAb, thyroid ultrasound and orbital computed tomography. Fresh peripheral blood, around 9.3 ml, was the source of the PBMCs. Germline CDR1 SGHRS, CDR2 YFSETQ. This CDR3 has 16 residues. V gave up 0 bases and J gave up 4 bases, with 14 bases separating them. Authors of the study amplified TCR beta CDR3 regions from RNA transcripts. Using the HTBI primer set, a first-round RT-PCR was run on the TCR CDR3. Each CDR3 protein is one row after TCRdb ran MiXCR on the multiplex PCR reads. This sample has hundreds of thousands of distinct CDR3 sequences, with approximately 15% found just once.

The rearrangement joins TRBV5-1 to TRBJ2-1; either TRBD1 or TRBD2 may fit D (7 bases each). Sequenced sample: blood. The TCR originated in a woman between 18 and 30 years old with Graves' hyperthyroidism. The CDR3 spells CASSLEGAGVYNEQFF. Here the CDR3 DNA reads TGCGCCAGCAGCTTGGAGGGGGCGGGGGTGTACAATGAGCAGTTCTTC.